The T cell receptor (beta chain) described here comes from a study of blood T cell repertoires in COVID-19. Study in general: Donors in the United States, Italy and Spain gave samples during acute or convalescent COVID-19. The cDNA or gDNA used as material had been derived from T cells, B-cell-depleted T cells, or PBMCs.

Per the authors' pipeline: Reference gene primer amplification in the assay estimated nucleated cell counts. Assay used: immunoSEQ multiplex PCR; TCRdb lists only in-frame clones, some missing. V and J calls and clone size are as listed in that table; D and trimming were resolved from the DNA. Among a few hundred thousand clones listed, about 89% were seen once. CDR1 is SGHAT, CDR2 FQNNGV, per germline. Trimming pared 9 bases from V and 0 bases from J, leaving 14 bases between. The length of the CDR3 is 15 residues. The specimen sequenced was peripheral blood. This sequence was found in a man aged 50 or older with acute or convalescent COVID-19. This chain connects TRBV11-2 to TRBJ2-2, with D maybe TRBD1 (5 bases). The CDR3 DNA is TGTGCCAGTGAGGAATGGGGCCCGAACACCGGGGAGCTGTTTTTT. Encoded protein: CASEEWGPNTGELFF.